A single sample is the source of the 32 T cell receptor beta chains below, sequenced in a study of cytomegalovirus exposure and HLA in healthy donors. Amplification used 60 Vbeta primers and 13 Jbeta primers. The repertoire was sequenced with immunoSEQ multiplex PCR; TCRdb's copy has only in-frame clones and lacks some. Here the sample table reports 55,000 or so clones. The sequenced material came from PBMCs. All receptors derive from a woman in her 50s in good health and CMV-seropositive.

The rearrangement joins TRBV7-9 to TRBJ2-1; D is unclear. This CDR3 is built from 12 residues. Germline V gene data show CDR1 as SEHNR and CDR2 as FQNEAQ (reference sequence). Trimming removed 0 bases from V and 12 bases from J, with 9 bases in between. The CDR3 region is CASSLAQELQFF. As DNA, the CDR3 is TGTGCCAGCAGCTTAGCGCAGGAATTGCAGTTCTTC.

The chain couples TRBV4-1 to TRBJ2-7, with D tentatively TRBD2 (6 bases). The CDR3 has 13 residues. Germline V gives CDR1 MGHRA, CDR2 YSYEKL. V lost 0 bases to trimming and J lost 10 bases, with 13 bases between them. As DNA, the CDR3 is TGCGCCAGCAGCCAAGATTTAGGACTACCTCAGTACTTC. Its protein product is CASSQDLGLPQYF.

The V call is TRBV18, the J call TRBJ2-7; 8 positions agree with TRBD1. Germline values: CDR1 KGHSH, CDR2 LQKENI. This CDR3 has 13 residues. V shed 4 bases, J shed 5 bases, and the junction held 4 bases outside the gene matches. The CDR3 nucleotides are TGTGCCAGCTCACTCCTACAGGGGGACGAGCAGTACTTC. This translates into CASSLLQGDEQYF.

The chain joins TRBV27 to TRBJ1-2, with 11 positions matching TRBD1. The CDR3 has 13 amino acids. Per the germline V gene, CDR1 is MNHEY and CDR2 is SMNVEV (reference sequence). Trimming cost V 3 bases and J 13 bases; bases outside gene matches: 7. The CDR3 spells CASSLDRGRVPTF. For the CDR3, the DNA is TGTGCCAGCAGTTTGGACAGGGGGCGCGTCCCCACCTTC.

The chain employs TRBV5-1 and TRBJ2-1, with TRBD1 matching 8 bases. Looked up from germline, CDR1 is SGHRS and CDR2 is YFSETQ. V lost 4 bases, J lost 4 bases, and 4 bases stayed unmatched. The CDR3 runs to 14 residues. CDR3 DNA: TGCGCCAGCAGCCCAGGGGGCGTTTACAATGAGCAGTTCTTC. Protein: CASSPGGVYNEQFF.

As DNA, the CDR3 is TGTGCCAGCAGTCGGACAGGGTCTTACTACGAGCAGTACTTC. Its protein product is CASSRTGSYYEQYF. The V call is TRBV25-1, the J call TRBJ2-7; 8 bases line up with TRBD1. The V and J ends lost 5 bases and 3 bases, in that order; junction bases with no gene match: 6. Germline CDR1 is MGHDK and CDR2 is SYGVNS. The CDR3 loop spans 14 amino acids.

J is TRBJ1-3 and V is TRBV19, with TRBD1 as a possible D gene (6 bases). CDR1 is LNHDA and CDR2 is SQIVND in the germline V gene (reference sequence). The V gene lost 4 bases and the J gene lost 0 bases, with 13 bases spanning the gap. This CDR3 spans 16 amino acids. In nucleotides, the CDR3 is TGTGCCAGTAGTACCGTAGACAGGTCCTCTGGAAACACCATATATTTT. Translated, it gives CASSTVDRSSGNTIYF.

J is TRBJ2-3 and V is TRBV5-1; 12 bases are a match to TRBD1. The junction had 5 bases not matched to a gene; V was cut back by 4 bases and J by 5 bases. The CDR3 covers 15 residues. Germline V gives CDR1 SGHRS, CDR2 YFSETQ. As DNA, the CDR3 is TGCGCCAGCAGCATTGGGACAGGGGGCATAGATACGCAGTATTTT. Residues: CASSIGTGGIDTQYF.

The chain is built from TRBV5-1 and TRBJ1-1; D is undetermined. This CDR3 spans 14 amino acids. From germline, CDR1 is SGHRS and CDR2 YFSETQ. Trimming stripped 4 bases from V and 4 bases from J, with 14 bases between. The CDR3 DNA sequence: TGCGCCAGCAGCGAGGGCAGGTCGGGCACTGAAGCTTTCTTT. Amino acids: CASSEGRSGTEAFF.

The V and J genes are TRBV19 and TRBJ2-5; 9 nucleotides line up with TRBD1. The CDR3 loop spans 14 amino acids. Unmatched junction bases numbered 0, after V lost 3 bases and J lost 1 base. The germline V gene encodes CDR1 LNHDA and CDR2 SQIVND (reference sequence). DNA of the CDR3: TGTGCCAGTAGTATGACAGGGGGCCAAGAGACCCAGTACTTC. This sequence encodes CASSMTGGQETQYF. Together with reference TRBV19 and TRBJ2-5, the CDR3 gives the full variable domain: DGGITQSPKYLFRKEGQNVTLSCEQNLNHDAMYWYRQDPGQGLRLIYYSQIVNDFQKGDIAEGYSVSREKKESFPLTVTSAQKNPTAFYLCASSMTGGQETQYFGPGTRLLVL.

The J gene is TRBJ1-1, the V gene TRBV28, with 11 bases lining up with TRBD1. The CDR3 loop spans 16 amino acids. Germline V lookup: CDR1 MDHEN, CDR2 SYDVKM. The V and J ends lost 4 bases and 3 bases, in that order; junction bases with no gene match: 7. CDR3 sequence: CASSSRGQGAYTEAFF. In DNA, the CDR3 is TGTGCCAGCAGTTCCAGAGGACAGGGGGCATACACTGAAGCTTTCTTT.

The chain is built from TRBV6-1 and TRBJ2-2; 12 nucleotides agree with TRBD2. CDR3 length: 15 amino acids. Germline CDR1 is MNHNS and CDR2 is SASEGT. V was pared by 6 bases and J by 6 bases, with 5 bases of the junction left unmatched. The CDR3 sequence is CASRARLAGAGELFF. The DNA of the CDR3 is TGTGCCAGCAGGGCCAGACTAGCGGGAGCCGGGGAGCTGTTTTTT.

The J gene is TRBJ2-7, the V gene TRBV27; tentatively, D is TRBD1 (6 bases). This CDR3 has 15 residues. Trimming stripped 3 bases from V and 3 bases from J, with 15 bases between. Germline loops: CDR1 MNHEY, CDR2 SMNVEV (reference sequence). CDR3 DNA sequence: TGTGCCAGCAGTTTGGGGGCCCCAGGGGTCTACGAGCAGTACTTC. Translated: CASSLGAPGVYEQYF.

J is TRBJ2-7 and V is TRBV13; tentatively, D is TRBD1 (6 bases). Trimming took 5 bases from V and 0 from J, leaving 14 bases between them. Looked up from germline, CDR1 is PRHDT and CDR2 is FYEKMQ (reference sequence). The CDR3 has 15 residues. For the CDR3, the DNA is TGTGCCAGCAGCCCTGGGGGCAGGGACTCCTACGAGCAGTACTTC. Its protein is CASSPGGRDSYEQYF. Supplemented by reference TRBV13 and TRBJ2-7, the full variable domain reads AAGVIQSPRHLIKEKRETATLKCYPIPRHDTVYWYQQGPGQDPQFLISFYEKMQSDKGSIPDRFSAQQFSDYHSELNMSSLELGDSALYFCASSPGGRDSYEQYFGPGTRLTVT.

The rearrangement joins TRBV30 to TRBJ1-2; the D is unclear. This CDR3 has 12 residues. Trimming took off 8 bases at V and 3 bases at J, with 13 bases between the two ends. The V gene's germline CDR1 is GTSNPN and CDR2 SVGIG (reference sequence). In DNA, the CDR3 is TGTGCCCTCCGGGTCGGGGACTATGGCTACACCTTC. It yields the protein CALRVGDYGYTF.

The chain uses TRBV5-4 and TRBJ2-1; 7 bases are shared with TRBD1. The trim removed 4 bases at V and 0 bases at J, leaving 7 bases unmatched. The CDR3 has 16 amino acids. Germline CDR1 is SGHNT and CDR2 is YYREEE (reference sequence). The CDR3 coding sequence is TGTGCCAGCAGCCTCGAGGGGGCGAGCTCCTACAATGAGCAGTTCTTC. This codes for CASSLEGASSYNEQFF.

The J gene is TRBJ1-4, the V gene TRBV9; TRBD1 matches at 7 bases. The CDR3 spans 19 residues. With 7 bases clipped from V and 2 bases from J, the junction kept 20 bases outside the gene matches. In germline, CDR1 is SGDLS, CDR2 YYNGEE. The CDR3 DNA follows: TGTGCCAGCGACCAAAAAGCCCAAGAGGGGGCGAGGACTAATGAAAAACTGTTTTTT. This encodes CASDQKAQEGARTNEKLFF.

The gene calls are TRBV6-5 and TRBJ1-2; no reliable D call. The CDR3 sequence is 11 residues long. Trimming took 7 bases from V and 8 from J, leaving 11 bases between them. CDR1 is MNHEY, CDR2 SVGAGI, per germline. The CDR3 spells CASKDGGGYTF. The CDR3 coding sequence is TGTGCCAGCAAAGATGGCGGAGGCTACACCTTC.

The chain is built from TRBV25-1 and TRBJ2-1, with no clear D. This CDR3 contains 13 residues. With 5 bases removed from V and 1 base from J, the gap between germline ends came to 6 bases. Germline values: CDR1 MGHDK, CDR2 SYGVNS. DNA of the CDR3: TGTGCCAGCAGTCCCTATTCCTACAATGAGCAGTTCTTC. This sequence encodes CASSPYSYNEQFF.

This rearrangement joins TRBV29-1 to TRBJ1-1; D gene unclear. Germline V gene data show CDR1 as SQVTM and CDR2 as ANQGSEA. This CDR3 contains 12 residues. Trimming shortened V by 0 bases and J by 8 bases, and 10 bases separated the two germline ends. The CDR3 loop reads CSVEEFGKEAFF. CDR3 in DNA: TGCAGCGTTGAAGAGTTCGGGAAGGAAGCTTTCTTT.

The V and J genes are TRBV30 and TRBJ1-3, with 9 nucleotides matching TRBD1. Germline V gives CDR1 GTSNPN, CDR2 SVGIG (reference sequence). There are 14 residues in the CDR3. V lost 7 bases, J lost 0 bases, and 4 bases stayed unmatched. In DNA form, the CDR3 reads TGTGCCTACCGGGACAGGGACTCTGGAAACACCATATATTTT. Its translation is CAYRDRDSGNTIYF.

The chain uses TRBV7-9 and TRBJ1-2; D ambiguous. CDR3 length: 14 amino acids. From germline, CDR1 is SEHNR and CDR2 FQNEAQ (reference sequence). V was pared by 4 bases and J by 0 bases, with 9 bases between. The CDR3 DNA is TGTGCCAGCAGCTCCCGTGGAGCTAACTATGGCTACACCTTC. Residues: CASSSRGANYGYTF.

The rearrangement uses TRBV25-1 and TRBJ1-2; TRBD1 matches at 7 bases. V was pared by 1 base and J by 6 bases, with 8 bases of the junction left unmatched. There are 15 residues in the CDR3. Germline V gives CDR1 MGHDK, CDR2 SYGVNS. CDR3 in DNA: TGTGCCAGCAGTGAATTGGGGCGAACAGGGGATGGCTACACCTTC. It yields the protein CASSELGRTGDGYTF.

The V gene is TRBV27, the J gene TRBJ1-1, with D unclear. Trimming removed 3 bases from V and 4 bases from J, with 9 bases in between. The germline V gene has CDR1 MNHEY and CDR2 SMNVEV (reference sequence). The CDR3 runs 13 residues. CDR3 in amino acids: CASSFREGTEAFF. In nucleotides, the CDR3 is TGTGCCAGCAGTTTTCGAGAGGGCACTGAAGCTTTCTTT.

As to this clone: A read error may produce the germline difference seen at one junction end. The CDR3 here is CASSQGQGRTNEKLFF. The CDR3 bases are TGTGCCAGCAGCCAGGGACAGGGGAGGACTAATGAAAAACTGTTTTTT. This rearrangement joins TRBV5-1 to TRBJ1-4, with TRBD1 identical over 10 bases. Germline assignment: CDR1 SGHRS and CDR2 YFSETQ. This CDR3 contains 16 residues.

This chain connects TRBV4-3 to TRBJ2-7, with D hard to call. Germline loops: CDR1 LGHNA, CDR2 YSLEER. The CDR3 consists of 14 residues. Trimming took off 0 bases at V and 4 bases at J, with 10 bases between the two ends. The CDR3 is CASSQEETGYEQYF. The CDR3 DNA follows: TGCGCCAGCAGCCAAGAAGAAACGGGTTACGAGCAGTACTTC.

The CDR3 loop reads CASSLFRKQPGNTIYF. Written as DNA, the CDR3 is TGTGCCAGCAGTTTATTCAGGAAACAACCTGGAAACACCATATATTTT. The chain has TRBV28 and TRBJ1-3; no firm D call. CDR1 is MDHEN and CDR2 is SYDVKM in the germline V gene. The CDR3 contains 16 residues. Trimming stripped 1 base from V and 2 bases from J, with 12 bases between.

The genes are TRBV6-5 and TRBJ1-2, with D possibly matching TRBD1 (5 bases). CDR1 and CDR2 from the germline V gene are MNHEY and SVGAGI. This CDR3 has 13 residues. V was shortened by 6 bases and J by 4 bases, with 12 bases between the two germline ends. CDR3 DNA: TGTGCCAGCAGATTAACAGGCACCTATGGCTACACCTTC. Translating it yields CASRLTGTYGYTF.

The chain has TRBV29-1 and TRBJ2-1; D is unclear. Germline assignment: CDR1 SQVTM and CDR2 ANQGSEA. The CDR3 has 13 amino acids. The V end was cut by 2 bases, the J end by 2 bases, with 7 bases between. The CDR3 is CSVEHRAYNEQFF. DNA of the CDR3: TGCAGCGTTGAACATCGCGCCTACAATGAGCAGTTCTTC.

The chain combines TRBV6-4 with TRBJ2-1; weak D call: TRBD1 (6 bases). The germline V gene encodes CDR1 MRHNA and CDR2 SNTAGT. V lost 3 bases and J lost 3, with 12 bases in between. The CDR3 covers 15 residues. The CDR3 sequence: CASSDSGAHYNEQFF. In nucleotides, the CDR3 is TGTGCCAGCAGTGATTCAGGGGCTCACTACAATGAGCAGTTCTTC.

J is TRBJ2-3 and V is TRBV6-1, with 7 bases matching TRBD1. This CDR3 spans 14 amino acids. CDR1 is MNHNS, CDR2 SASEGT, per germline. V was clipped by 8 bases and J by 0 bases; unmatched bases: 5. The CDR3 coding sequence is TGTGCCAGCGGTAGGGGGCCTAGCACAGATACGCAGTATTTT. The encoded protein is CASGRGPSTDTQYF.

The V gene is TRBV29-1, the J gene TRBJ2-5; TRBD1 agrees at 9 bases. CDR3 length equals 13 residues. The V segment lost 5 bases and the J segment 5 bases; nucleotides outside the gene matches: 6. The germline V gene has CDR1 SQVTM and CDR2 ANQGSEA. The CDR3 protein is CSVLKGTGETQYF. CDR3 nucleotides: TGCAGCGTTTTAAAAGGGACAGGGGAGACCCAGTACTTC.